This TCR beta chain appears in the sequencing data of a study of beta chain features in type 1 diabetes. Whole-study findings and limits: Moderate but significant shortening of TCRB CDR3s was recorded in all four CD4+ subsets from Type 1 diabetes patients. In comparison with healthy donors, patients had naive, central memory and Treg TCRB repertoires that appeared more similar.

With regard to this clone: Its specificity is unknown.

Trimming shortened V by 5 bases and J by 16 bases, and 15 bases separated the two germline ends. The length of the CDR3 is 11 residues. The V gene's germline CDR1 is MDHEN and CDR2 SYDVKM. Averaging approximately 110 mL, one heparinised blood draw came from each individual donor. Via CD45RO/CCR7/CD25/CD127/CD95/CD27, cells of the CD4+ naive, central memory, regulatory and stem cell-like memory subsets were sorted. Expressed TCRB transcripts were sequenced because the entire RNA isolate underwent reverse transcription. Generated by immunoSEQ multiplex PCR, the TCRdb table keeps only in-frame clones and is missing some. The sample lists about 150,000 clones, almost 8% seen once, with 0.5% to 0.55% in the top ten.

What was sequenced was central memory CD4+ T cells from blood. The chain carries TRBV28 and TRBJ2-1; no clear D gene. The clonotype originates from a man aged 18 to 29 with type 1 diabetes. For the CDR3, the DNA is TGTGCCAGCAGTGCGACAAGGATCTCCTTCTTC. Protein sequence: CASSATRISFF.